This TCR beta chain appears in the sequencing data of a study of T cell repertoires in cytomegalovirus infection. Study summary: From public TCR beta signatures came an indication of both CMV infection and matching HLA type. Findings and limits, study-wide: Clonotypes of TCR beta that were HLA-C-restricted and CMV-specific dominated the ex vivo response. Cumulative public TCR beta family frequency identified CMV carriers with the relevant HLA.

TCRdb fed the reads into MiXCR, producing one record per CDR3 protein. The sample has about 130,000 distinct CDR3 sequences, 20% to 30% seen once. After removal of 3 bases from V and 8 bases from J, the junction contained 11 bases not matched to a gene. The CDR3 spans 14 residues. CDR1 is DFQATT, CDR2 SNEGSKA, per germline (reference sequence). On this clonotype itself: Its antigen is as yet unknown.

V is TRBV20-1 and J is TRBJ1-2; 8 nucleotides match TRBD1. The sequence came from a human donor in good health (CMV status not recorded). Some clones in this sample may be carry-over from other donors' samples. The specimen sequenced was PBMCs, sequenced either directly or after in vitro stimulation (not recorded which). In DNA, the CDR3 is TGCAGTGCTAGTTCTACAGGGGGATATACCGGCTACACCTTC. As protein: CSASSTGGYTGYTF.